These T cell receptor beta chains were read from a single sample in a study of low-dose radiotherapy and immunotherapy resistance in tumors. TCRdb redid the calling of the reads with MiXCR, one entry per CDR3 protein. The sample lists tens of thousands of distinct CDR3 sequences; 12% were seen once. The sequencing here drew on PBMCs, taken before treatment. Receptors were obtained from a female donor with ovarian cancer. CDR3s include the opening cysteine and the closing phenylalanine or tryptophan. D genes are given only for firm matches. Only some rows state a clone size, as once, few, many or a class for expanded clones.

. | many | TRBJ1-1 | TRBV29-1 | CSVEVVLRTEAFF | TGCAGCGTTGAAGTGGTGTTGAGGACTGAAGCTTTCTTT
. | many | TRBJ2-1 | TRBV24-1 | CATSVGDAYNEQFF | TGTGCCACCAGCGTAGGGGACGCCTACAATGAGCAGTTCTTC
TRBD2 | many | TRBJ2-5 | TRBV2 | CASSVGTRLETQYF | TGTGCCAGCAGTGTGGGGACTAGATTGGAGACCCAGTACTTC
. | many | TRBJ1-2 | TRBV27 | CASSFDRNYGYTF | TGTGCCAGCAGTTTTGACAGAAACTATGGCTACACCTTC
. | . | TRBJ1-1 | TRBV24-1 | CATSDSHSGNTEAFF | TGTGCCACCAGTGACTCTCATTCCGGGAACACTGAAGCTTTCTTT
TRBD1 | many | TRBJ2-1 | TRBV7-9 | CASSPGTGGNEQFF | TGTGCCAGCAGCCCCGGGACAGGGGGGAATGAGCAGTTCTTC
TRBD1 | many | TRBJ1-2 | TRBV2 | CASVRENTGGYGYTF | TGTGCCAGCGTACGAGAAAACACAGGGGGCTATGGCTACACCTTC
. | many | TRBJ1-2 | TRBV21-1 | CASSGPGRVGGYTF | TGTGCCAGCAGCGGCCCGGGCAGGGTGGGTGGCTACACCTTC
. | many | TRBJ2-3 | TRBV3-1 | CASSPGGDTQYF | TGTGCCAGCAGCCCGGGGGGCGATACGCAGTATTTT
TRBD1 | . | TRBJ1-1 | TRBV7-9 | CASSTREGANTEAFF | TGTGCCAGCAGCACCCGGGAGGGGGCGAACACTGAAGCTTTCTTT
TRBD1 | many | TRBJ1-2 | TRBV5-6 | CASSKGQGGHYGYTF | TGTGCCAGCAGCAAAGGACAGGGGGGGCACTATGGCTACACCTTC
TRBD2 | many | TRBJ2-3 | TRBV12-3/TRBV12-4 | CASSLGGGTTDTQYF | TGTGCCAGCAGTTTAGGCGGGGGGACCACAGATACGCAGTATTTT
. | many | TRBJ1-5 | TRBV30 | CAWSVEGGLSNQPQHF | TGTGCCTGGAGTGTTGAGGGGGGCTTGAGCAATCAGCCCCAGCATTTT
. | . | TRBJ1-1 | TRBV2 | CATGTLNTEAFF | TGTGCCACCGGGACTCTGAACACTGAAGCTTTCTTT
. | many | TRBJ1-3 | TRBV12-3/TRBV12-4 | CASSETGNTIYF | TGTGCCAGCTCCGAGACTGGAAACACCATATATTTT
TRBD1 | many | TRBJ2-1 | TRBV23-1 | CASWWDSPYNEQFF | TGCGCCAGTTGGTGGGACAGCCCCTACAATGAGCAGTTCTTC
. | many | TRBJ2-2 | TRBV19 | CASNQLYDTGELFF | TGTGCCAGTAATCAGCTGTACGACACCGGGGAGCTGTTTTTT
. | many | TRBJ2-7 | TRBV29-1 | CSVGDGSYEQYF | TGCAGCGTTGGGGACGGCTCCTACGAGCAGTACTTC
TRBD1 | many | TRBJ2-6 | TRBV13 | CASRVTGPGANVLTF | TGTGCCAGCAGGGTGACAGGGCCCGGGGCCAACGTCCTGACTTTC
. | few | TRBJ1-2 | TRBV12-3/TRBV12-4 | CASTEDFTIGYGYTF | TGTGCCAGCACCGAGGACTTCACGATCGGCTATGGCTACACCTTC
TRBD2 | many | TRBJ2-6 | TRBV3-1 | CASSGAGVSANVLTF | TGTGCCAGCAGCGGGGCGGGGGTCTCGGCCAACGTCCTGACTTTC
. | many | TRBJ2-7 | TRBV12-3/TRBV12-4 | CASSLYRSYEQYF | TGTGCCAGCAGTTTGTACAGATCCTACGAGCAGTACTTC
. | many | TRBJ2-3 | TRBV5-1 | CASSLGRGQDTQYF | TGCGCCAGCAGCTTGGGCAGGGGACAAGATACGCAGTATTTT
TRBD2 | many | TRBJ2-1 | TRBV20-1 | CSARGRLAGGYNEQFF | TGCAGTGCTAGAGGGCGACTAGCGGGAGGGTACAATGAGCAGTTCTTC
TRBD2 | many | TRBJ2-3 | TRBV20-1 | CSAAPGLADTQYF | TGCAGTGCCGCTCCGGGACTAGCGGATACGCAGTATTTT
. | many | TRBJ2-3 | TRBV11-2 | CASSLEPGLPDTQYF | TGTGCCAGCAGCTTAGAGCCAGGCCTGCCAGATACGCAGTATTTT